This TCR beta chain was profiled in a study of blood T cell repertoires in COVID-19 (dated by TCRdb to the early 2020s). For the study in its entirety: Collaborator samples came from the United States, Italy and Spain and covered acute and convalescent phases of COVID-19. HLA class I and class II types, where available, came from metadata supplied by the sample provider rather than from assay-based typing. Nearly every sample came with metadata listing a de-identified subject ID, COVID-19 status, age in years and sex. The prospective study material was composed of cDNA or gDNA derived from T cells, B-cell-depleted T cells, or PBMCs. Samples came from the ongoing ImmuneRACE study (first 160 participants) plus 1,254 subjects from 6 global collaborators. The repertoires were made available in a free public database intended to serve as a resource for research on the immune response to SARS-CoV-2. Subjects who had been exposed to COVID-19, were actively infected with it, or had recovered from it provided the deeply sampled blood TCRbeta repertoires that made up the dataset.

From a lookup of the germline V gene, CDR1 and CDR2 are MGHRA and YSYEKL. V is pruned by 1 base and J by 0 bases, leaving 10 bases of the junction without a gene match. The CDR3 measures 22 amino acids from cysteine to phenylalanine. Only CDR3 DNA is held: 66 bases, read in frame from base 1. The count of this clone is one. No antigen is known for it. Per-nucleotide qualities are absent, and no much larger clonotype sits a single base away. The immunoSEQ Assay, a bias-controlled multiplex PCR, was used to amplify TCRbeta CDR3 regions from genomic DNA. The authors' analysis ran thus. The number of nucleated cells in each sample was estimated from the amplification of reference gene primers within the assay. To quantify the absolute abundance of each unique TCRbeta CDR3 rearrangement, sequence reads were collapsed and filtered. For each sample, productive Simpson clonality was calculated as the square root of Simpson's diversity index over productive rearrangements. TCRdb's version of the immuneACCESS table is confined to in-frame rearrangements and falls short of the full clone set. An unresolved V gene accounts for under half of the shortfall where checked; the remainder is of unknown origin. The DNA gave D and trimming, while V, J and clone size come from that table. This sample gives about 68,000 clones in total; roughly 87% of them show up just once. The biggest ten clones account for about 3.5% of the sample.

Overall results and qualifications from the work: The amount of clinical and demographic metadata varied by source and participant and was provided uncurated.

One collaborating source in Seattle enrolled patients during active infection and followed them longitudinally through the course of disease. Whole blood was collected in K2EDTA tubes by collaborating institutions according to the institutions' own protocols. Collaborator samples were shipped for TCRbeta analysis as frozen whole blood, isolated PBMCs, or DNA extracted from either sample type. The material sequenced was peripheral blood. The sequence was obtained from a woman aged 50 to 60 with COVID-19, enrolled during active disease. This receptor chain uses TRBV4-1 and TRBJ2-6; the central 15 bases match TRBD2. The bases are TGCGCCAGCAGCCAAGGGATAGGACTAGCGGGAGGGGCCTCCTCTGGGGCCAACGTCCTGACTTTC. This translates into CASSQGIGLAGGASSGANVLTF.